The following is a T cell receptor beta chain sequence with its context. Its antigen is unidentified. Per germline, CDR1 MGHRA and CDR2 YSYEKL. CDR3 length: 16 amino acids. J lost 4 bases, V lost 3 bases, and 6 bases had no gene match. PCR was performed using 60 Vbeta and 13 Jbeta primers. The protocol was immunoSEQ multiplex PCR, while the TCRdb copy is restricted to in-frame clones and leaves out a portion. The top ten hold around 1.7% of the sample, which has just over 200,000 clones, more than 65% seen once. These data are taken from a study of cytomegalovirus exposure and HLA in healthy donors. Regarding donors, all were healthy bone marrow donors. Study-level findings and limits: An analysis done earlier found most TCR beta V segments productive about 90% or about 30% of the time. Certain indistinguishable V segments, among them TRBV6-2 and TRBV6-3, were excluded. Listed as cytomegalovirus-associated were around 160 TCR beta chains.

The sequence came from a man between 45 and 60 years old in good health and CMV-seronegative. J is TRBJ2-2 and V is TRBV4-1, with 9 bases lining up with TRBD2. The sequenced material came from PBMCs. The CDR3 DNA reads TGCGCCAGCAGCCATCAGCGGGGGGCGGTCACCGGGGAGCTGTTTTTT. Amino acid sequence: CASSHQRGAVTGELFF.